This TCR beta chain comes out of a study of CD8+ T cells in alopecia areata (dated by TCRdb to 2017 to 2018). In the study overall: The treated patients, all with moderate-to-severe alopecia areata, were enrolled in an open-label pilot trial of oral tofacitinib given at 5 to 10 mg twice daily. Patients received tofacitinib for 6 to 18 months and were then followed off drug for 6 months to check for delayed response and recurrence. Disease severity in treated patients was measured with the SALT score, which quantifies the percentage of affected scalp surface area. High-throughput TCRbeta sequencing was used to examine T cell clonal expansion in alopecia areata in both the C3H/HeJ mouse model and human patients. On the human side, TCRbeta sequencing was run on scalp tissue and on sorted CD4+ and CD8+ peripheral blood T cells from healthy controls and from alopecia areata patients with either patchy or totalis/universalis disease. Tofacitinib-treated patients had biopsies at baseline and at 4 and 24 weeks of treatment, with a later scalp biopsy in several patients. Scalp clonality was compared across normal scalp (n=4), patchy alopecia areata scalp (n=8), and alopecia totalis/universalis scalp (n=8). The RNA source kit depended on sample type: the PAXgene miRNA kit for fixed scalp, the miRNeasy kit for PBMCs, and the RNeasy kit for mouse skin. TCRbeta CDR3 regions were amplified by immunoSEQ multiplex PCR using 35 Vbeta forward and 13 Jbeta reverse primers. What the authors observed across the whole study: Because the treated cohort was small and had only one nonresponder, larger studies are needed to examine links between baseline CD8+ expansion and response. Tofacitinib significantly lowered scalp clonality and the number of expanded CD8+ clones among the top 100 scalp clones. Higher clonality and more expanded CD8+ clones were observed in lesional scalp than in normal scalp, particularly in alopecia totalis/universalis, a finding suggestive of antigenic drive. Shared TCR sequences between patients were less evident than in mice, which may be partly attributable to HLA diversity in the patient population. Many expanded lesional clones persisted in scalp and blood during tofacitinib treatment, which may partly explain relapse after stopping treatment. Unlike mouse skin, which is dominated by gammadelta T cells, normal human skin has resident alphabeta T cells that are also sequenced, and this complicates analysis of the scalp TCR repertoire.

The germline V gene sets CDR1 to SQVTM and CDR2 to ANQGSEA. CDR3 length: 13 amino acids, cysteine to phenylalanine. Only the CDR3 DNA is retained, 39 bases long and in frame from the first base. V is shortened by 4 bases, J by 0 bases, and the region joining them spans 10 bases. This clone was found a few times. Its antigen remains unidentified. There are no base qualities to consult, and no much larger clone falls within one base. Libraries were built with the immunoSEQ multiplex PCR assay. RNA was extracted from all samples and reverse transcribed into cDNA, which served as template for TCR sequencing. First-strand cDNA was synthesized using SuperScript III with a 2:1 mix of oligo-dT and random hexamers. A synthetic immune receptor repertoire was used to gauge amplification bias, and whatever bias remained was removed computationally. On the study's bioinformatics: After raw reads were preprocessed to remove errors, the CDR3 was defined following IMGT conventions as running from the conserved cysteine to phenylalanine. Clonality was calculated as 1 minus Shannon entropy normalized by log2 of the number of productive unique TCRs. Scalp TCRbeta sequences were cross-referenced with sorted blood CD4 and CD8 repertoires so that the CD4 or CD8 identity of scalp clones could be inferred. The table comes from immuneACCESS by way of TCRdb, which keeps in-frame sequences with V and J called. Part of the clones is missing from these tables; in studies checked, under half for an unresolved V gene and the rest for unknown reasons. The D gene and trimming were derived from the DNA, and the V and J assignments and clone size from that table. In all, the sample holds fewer than 250,000 clones, and under 40% of those were seen once. Of the sample, roughly 0.45% is held by the ten largest clones.

The treatment or condition label on this specimen signifies: oral pan-JAK inhibitor, 5-10 mg twice daily. Lesional scalp punch biopsies and peripheral blood were collected from alopecia areata patients. PBMCs were isolated by density centrifugation and stained for CD3, CD4 and CD8, and CD4+ and CD8+ T cells were sorted on a FACSAria. Sequencing used CD4+ T cells sorted from blood, obtained at roughly week 30, from a patient treated with tofacitinib. The sequence is built from TRBV29-1 and TRBJ2-7; no D gene call is confident. The TCR was taken from a human donor with alopecia areata. The nucleotides read TGCAGCGTTGGTTCGCTGGTCTCCTACGAGCAGTACTTC. This sequence encodes CSVGSLVSYEQYF.